These 25 T cell receptor beta chains were all obtained from the same sample, sequenced in a study of blood T cell repertoires in COVID-19. TCRdb keeps only in-frame clones here, not all; method: immunoSEQ multiplex PCR. This sample has more than 200,000 clones, with 83% found just once. The sequenced sample was peripheral blood. These receptors were obtained from a woman in her 50s with acute or convalescent COVID-19.

V usage is TRBV2 and J usage is TRBJ2-5; a weak D match, TRBD2 (5 bases). Germline V CDR1 and CDR2: SNHLY, FYNNEI. The V gene lost 7 bases and the J gene lost 9 bases, with 21 bases spanning the gap. The CDR3 loop spans 14 amino acids. The CDR3 region has the DNA TGTGCCAGCAAGGTTTACCGGGAACTGTTGGCCCAGTACTTC. Translated, it gives CASKVYRELLAQYF.

The chain joins TRBV5-1 to TRBJ1-1, with D unresolved. Germline V lookup: CDR1 SGHRS, CDR2 YFSETQ. V was pared by 2 bases and J by 7 bases, with 9 bases between. The CDR3 is 12 residues long. For the CDR3, the DNA is TGCGCCAGCAGCTTAGTCTCAGGTGAAGCTTTCTTT. The encoded protein is CASSLVSGEAFF.

The V call is TRBV6-2 or TRBV6-3, the J call TRBJ1-1; D is unresolved. Deletions cut 4 bases from V and 4 bases from J, with 13 bases between. The CDR3 length is 14 residues. Germline V gene sequence: CDR1 MNHEY, CDR2 SVGEGT. CDR3 nucleotide sequence: TGTGCCAGCAGTTTAGCCCCTGTATTCACTGAAGCTTTCTTT. Its protein is CASSLAPVFTEAFF.

DNA of the CDR3: TGCAGCGCTAATGACGTTGGGGCCTTGGGAGGCTACACCTTC. This sequence encodes CSANDVGALGGYTF. The rearrangement links TRBV29-1 to TRBJ1-2; possible D gene TRBD1, 5 bases. The V gene's germline CDR1 is SQVTM and CDR2 ANQGSEA. V lost 7 bases, J lost 8 bases, and 23 bases lay in between. This CDR3 comprises 14 residues.

The chain uses TRBV30 and TRBJ1-2, with TRBD1 as a possible D gene (5 bases). The ends were cut back, 2 bases at V and 4 bases at J, with 17 bases in the middle. Germline V gene data show CDR1 as GTSNPN and CDR2 as SVGIG (reference sequence). CDR3 length equals 15 residues. DNA for the CDR3: TGTGCCTGGAGTCTCGTACTGGCCGGGGGCTATGGCTACACCTTC. It translates to CAWSLVLAGGYGYTF.

This clone was seen a handful of times. The chain recombines TRBV5-1 with TRBJ1-1; 9 positions agree with TRBD1. This CDR3 is built from 16 residues. V lost 4 bases to trimming and J lost 5 bases; unmatched junction nucleotides: 12. Germline CDR1 is SGHRS and CDR2 is YFSETQ. CDR3 coding DNA: TGCGCCAGCAGCCCGGCCGGGACAGGGTTAAAGACTGAAGCTTTCTTT. Residues: CASSPAGTGLKTEAFF.

The genes are TRBV19 and TRBJ1-2; TRBD1 matches at 10 bases. The germline V gene encodes CDR1 LNHDA and CDR2 SQIVND (reference sequence). CDR3 size: 14 residues. The V gene end was trimmed by 3 bases and the J gene end by 6 bases; junction bases not matched to a gene: 4. The CDR3 spells CASSMGQGYHGYTF. CDR3 coding DNA: TGTGCCAGTAGTATGGGACAGGGGTACCATGGCTACACCTTC.

The rearrangement links TRBV18 to TRBJ2-1; 9 bases match TRBD2. Trimming at V came to 1 base and at J to 10 bases, leaving 11 bases not matched to a gene. This CDR3 contains 16 residues. Germline V gene data show CDR1 as KGHSH and CDR2 as LQKENI. CDR3 sequence (DNA): TGTGCCAGCTCACCACTCGGTGCGGGAGGGCCCGGGGAGCAGTTCTTC. This codes for CASSPLGAGGPGEQFF.

This clone was seen only a few times. Other DNA sequences in this specimen translate into the identical CDR3. This chain uses TRBV24-1 with TRBJ1-5; tentatively, D is TRBD1 (6 bases). CDR1 is KGHDR and CDR2 is SFDVKD in the germline V gene. The CDR3 covers 14 residues. V was shortened by 5 bases and J by 2 bases, with 9 bases between the two germline ends. CDR3 coding DNA: TGTGCCACCAGTGCAGGGGTCGGCAATCAGCCCCAGCATTTT. It encodes CATSAGVGNQPQHF.

This rearrangement joins TRBV7-9 to TRBJ2-3, with 7 bases matching TRBD2. The CDR3 covers 15 residues. With 1 base clipped from V and 4 bases from J, the junction kept 5 bases outside the gene matches. Looked up from germline, CDR1 is SEHNR and CDR2 is FQNEAQ (reference sequence). CDR3 DNA: TGTGCCAGCAGCTTAGAGGGCGGGAGAGCAGATACGCAGTATTTT. Translated, it gives CASSLEGGRADTQYF.

The chain is built from TRBV2 and TRBJ2-5; 12 nucleotides match TRBD2. The junction had 6 bases not matched to a gene; V was cut back by 6 bases and J by 1 base. The CDR3 spans 16 residues. Germline V CDR1 and CDR2: SNHLY, FYNNEI. CDR3 amino acids: CASSALAGGPQETQYF. As DNA, the CDR3 is TGTGCCAGCAGCGCGCTAGCGGGAGGGCCCCAAGAGACCCAGTACTTC.

V gene TRBV10-3 combines with J gene TRBJ2-5, with D possibly TRBD2 on 5 matching bases. The CDR3 extends over 14 amino acids. Looked up from germline, CDR1 is ENHRY and CDR2 is SYGVKD. Trimming removed 0 bases at V and 2 bases at J, with 7 bases between. The CDR3 is CAISESGEQETQYF. The CDR3 DNA reads as TGTGCCATCAGTGAGTCTGGGGAGCAAGAGACCCAGTACTTC.

The chain employs TRBV15 and TRBJ2-7; TRBD1 might be the D (6 bases). Germline CDR1 and CDR2: LNHNV and YYDKDF (reference sequence). The CDR3 totals 14 residues. V was clipped by 0 bases and J by 6 bases, with 12 bases between them. The CDR3 loop is CATSRDTGFSEQYF. The DNA of the CDR3 is TGTGCCACCAGCAGAGATACAGGGTTTTCCGAGCAGTACTTC.

The chain has TRBV12-3 or TRBV12-4 and TRBJ1-1; 7 bases agree with TRBD1. V dropped 5 bases and J dropped 8; count of bases not matched to a gene: 5. This CDR3 comprises 12 residues. This chain's CDR3 is CASSRQGIEAFF. CDR3 nucleotides: TGTGCCAGCAGTCGACAGGGAATAGAAGCTTTCTTT.

The chain employs TRBV28 and TRBJ1-1; the match to TRBD1 covers 7 bases. Germline CDR1 MDHEN, CDR2 SYDVKM. The CDR3 totals 15 residues. Trimming took 6 bases from V and 3 from J; bases not matched to a gene: 10. The CDR3, as DNA: TGTGCCAGCAGGGGGTCGACAGGGCGGTACACTGAAGCTTTCTTT. It encodes CASRGSTGRYTEAFF.

The genes are TRBV27 and TRBJ2-3; tentative D call: TRBD2 (6 bases). In germline, CDR1 is MNHEY, CDR2 SMNVEV (reference sequence). The CDR3 sequence is 16 residues long. Trimming left V 6 bases short and J 3 bases short, with 19 bases between. DNA for the CDR3: TGTGCCAGCAGACCAACGGGCGGGATGGGAACAGATACGCAGTATTTT. Translation gives CASRPTGGMGTDTQYF.

V usage is TRBV24-1 and J usage is TRBJ1-3; D gene ambiguous. Per germline, CDR1 KGHDR and CDR2 SFDVKD. This CDR3 is built from 14 residues. V was cut by 9 bases and J by 0 bases, with 11 bases left in between. In DNA, the CDR3 is TGTGCCACCGCTGAGGATAGCTCTGGAAACACCATATATTTT. It encodes CATAEDSSGNTIYF.

V is TRBV18 and J is TRBJ2-7; a weak D match, TRBD2 (5 bases). Trimming left V 0 bases short and J 2 bases short, with 14 bases between. CDR3 length: 16 amino acids. Germline V gene lookup returns CDR1 KGHSH and CDR2 LQKENI. CDR3 region: CASSPPGRGGPYEQYF. CDR3 nucleotides: TGTGCCAGCTCACCACCTGGTCGAGGAGGCCCCTACGAGCAGTACTTC.

This chain uses TRBV5-1 with TRBJ1-1; 10 nucleotides line up with TRBD1. Germline CDR1 and CDR2: SGHRS and YFSETQ. V was clipped by 0 bases and J by 5 bases; unmatched bases: 4. This CDR3 is 15 amino acids long. In DNA form, the CDR3 reads TGCGCCAGCAGCTTGGAGGGACAGGGGCGAACTGAAGCTTTCTTT. Translating it yields CASSLEGQGRTEAFF.

This chain joins TRBV11-2 and TRBJ2-7, with D unclear. V was clipped by 5 bases and J by 2 bases, with 10 bases between them. This CDR3 is 13 amino acids long. Looked up from germline, CDR1 is SGHAT and CDR2 is FQNNGV. Here the CDR3 DNA reads TGTGCCAGCAGCCGAGTAGCCCCCTACGAGCAGTACTTC. Translation gives CASSRVAPYEQYF.

The V gene is TRBV18, the J gene TRBJ2-7; D is possibly TRBD2 (6 bases). CDR1 and CDR2 from the germline V gene are KGHSH and LQKENI. The CDR3 extends over 13 amino acids. V was cut by 3 bases and J by 0 bases, with 6 bases left in between. The CDR3 reads CASSPGLSYEQYF. The CDR3 coding sequence is TGTGCCAGCTCACCGGGACTCTCCTACGAGCAGTACTTC.

The chain is built from TRBV5-1 and TRBJ2-7; 10 bases are shared with TRBD2. V lost 0 bases to trimming and J lost 5 bases; unmatched junction nucleotides: 2. This CDR3 has 14 residues. CDR1 SGHRS and CDR2 YFSETQ come from the germline V gene. CDR3 nucleotide sequence: TGCGCCAGCAGCTTGGTAGCGGGAGGTAACGAGCAGTACTTC. Amino acids: CASSLVAGGNEQYF. The full variable domain, in which reference TRBV5-1 and TRBJ2-7 provide the parts outside the CDR3, is KAGVTQTPRYLIKTRGQQVTLSCSPISGHRSVSWYQQTPGQGLQFLFEYFSETQRNKGNFPGRFSGRQFSNSRSEMNVSTLELGDSALYLCASSLVAGGNEQYFGPGTRLTVT.

The chain combines TRBV19 with TRBJ2-1; D possibly corresponds to TRBD2 (6 bases). The V gene's germline CDR1 is LNHDA and CDR2 SQIVND (reference sequence). V was trimmed by 4 bases and J by 9 bases, leaving 19 bases between them. This CDR3 region has 15 residues. CDR3 DNA sequence: TGTGCCAGTAGTAATGGGGCCCCCGGGGGAGGTGAGCAGTTCTTC. This sequence encodes CASSNGAPGGGEQFF.

The chain has TRBV4-2 and TRBJ1-1; the match to TRBD1 covers 11 bases. The CDR3 contains 15 residues. V gave up 5 bases and J gave up 1 base; unmatched junction bases: 3. CDR1 is LGHNA, CDR2 YNFKEQ, per germline. Here the CDR3 DNA reads TGTGCCAGCAGCGGGACAGGGGGAACGAACACTGAAGCTTTCTTT. Its protein is CASSGTGGTNTEAFF.

V is TRBV5-1 and J is TRBJ1-1; no clear D gene. Trimming shortened V by 4 bases and J by 0 bases, and 10 bases separated the two germline ends. Germline V CDR1 and CDR2: SGHRS, YFSETQ. The CDR3 has 14 residues. In DNA form, the CDR3 reads TGCGCCAGCAGCCCCGGGGTAGTGAACACTGAAGCTTTCTTT. Translating it yields CASSPGVVNTEAFF.